This entry features one TCR beta chain sequence. The antigen this receptor binds is unknown. No clone much larger than this one lies a single base away; base qualities are absent. The entry originates in a study of memory CD4+ T cells and cytomegalovirus serostatus (dated by TCRdb to between 2017 and 2020). Background for the entire study: The cohort included roughly 33 healthy adults from Belgium, of whom 9 were CMV seropositive and 24 were CMV seronegative. To replicate a published TCR-based CMV serostatus classifier, the study sequenced CD4+ memory TCRbeta repertoires from a Belgian cohort whose cytomegalovirus serostatus was known. Study-wide conclusions, independent of this receptor: Only CD4+CD45RO+ memory cells were sequenced, in contrast to the original study, in which naive and memory CD4+ and CD8+ populations were covered. A median bootstrapped AUC of almost 0.96 with a 95% CI of 0.76-1.00 was achieved on the Belgian cohort by the original-framework classifier. For predicting CMV serostatus, the median bootstrapped AUC was approximately 0.95 using the original framework and about 0.9 using a US-trained random forest. The results were interpreted as suggesting that the CMV-associated TCR signature is mostly present in the CD4+ memory repertoire. Among the 150 or so previously reported CMV-associated TCRbeta sequences, roughly 68 showed up in the CD4+ memory repertoires, with each one found in between one and five individuals.

Genomic DNA was extracted from sorted cells with the Quick-DNA Microprep Kit. TCRbeta DNA was amplified with the immunoSEQ hsTCRbeta kit following the manufacturer's protocol. TCRbeta libraries were sequenced on an Illumina MiSeq instrument. The study's processing was this. After out-of-frame sequences were removed, 2 million to 2.5 million distinct TCRbeta sequences remained, averaging about 67,000 per individual. Two values were used to score each individual: the count of fewer than 200 previously reported CMV-associated TCRbeta sequences and the total count of productive distinct TCRbeta sequences. A beta-binomial model was reimplemented in Python, and scikit-learn random forests with default parameters were trained on data from the US cohort. Classifier performance on the Belgian cohort was summarized as median AUC with percentile confidence intervals over 10,000 bootstrap iterations. Here the immuneACCESS table is served through TCRdb, limited to in-frame sequences with V and J called. Missing clones are a known gap in these copies; in checked studies unresolved V genes cover under half, and the rest lacks a known reason. That table gives V, J and clone size, and the DNA gave D and trimming. The sample profile shows about 60,000 clones; about 74% of them were found once. The ten largest clones represent approximately 0.81% of the sample.

CDR1 and CDR2 were assigned from the germline V gene as MGHRA and YSYEKL. The CDR3, cysteine through phenylalanine, is 17 amino acids long. The read is trimmed to its CDR3 DNA, 51 bases read in frame from base 1. After removal of 1 base from V and 2 bases from J, the junction retains 9 bases not matched to a gene. A FACSAria II was used to sort memory CD4+ T cells, defined as single viable CD3+CD4+CD8-CD45RO+ cells. CMV serostatus was assessed using a Roche Elecsys assay, by which serum IgG against CMV pp150, pp28, p38 and p52 was detected. Following thawing, total CD4+ T cells were enriched through positive selection using CD4 magnetic microbeads. Samples originated from another study that specifically interrogated the CD4+ T cell memory repertoire. Following standard operating procedures, peripheral blood mononuclear cells were isolated and cryopreserved, while serum was kept at -80 degrees C. CD3-PerCP (BW264/56), CD4-APC (RPA-T4), CD45RO-PE (UCHT1) and CD8-Pacific Orange (3B5) antibodies were used for staining, and non-viable cells were excluded with Sytox blue.

Sequences were obtained from memory CD4+ T cells from blood. The chain uses TRBV4-1 and TRBJ2-3, with 7 central nucleotides matching TRBD1. The source of this sequence is an adult in good health and CMV-seronegative. Here is the DNA: TGCGCCAGCAGCCAAGGGGGACAGAGTCGATACACAGATACGCAGTATTTT. This yields the protein CASSQGGQSRYTDTQYF.